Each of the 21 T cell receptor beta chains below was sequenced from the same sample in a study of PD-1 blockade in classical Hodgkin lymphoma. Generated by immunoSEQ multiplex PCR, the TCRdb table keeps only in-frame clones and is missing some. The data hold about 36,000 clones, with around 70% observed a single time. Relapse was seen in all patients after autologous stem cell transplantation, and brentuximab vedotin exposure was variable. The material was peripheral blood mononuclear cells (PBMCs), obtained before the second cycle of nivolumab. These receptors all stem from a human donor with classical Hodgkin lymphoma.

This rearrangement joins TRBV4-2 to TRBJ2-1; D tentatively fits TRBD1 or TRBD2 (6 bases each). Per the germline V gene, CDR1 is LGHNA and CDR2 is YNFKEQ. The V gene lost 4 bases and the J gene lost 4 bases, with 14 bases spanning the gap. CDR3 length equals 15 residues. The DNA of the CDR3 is TGTGCCAGCAGCCCGGGGGCAAATCGGTACAATGAGCAGTTCTTC. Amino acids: CASSPGANRYNEQFF.

The CDR3 here is CASSLAPGAYEQYF. As DNA, the CDR3 is TGTGCCAGCAGCTTAGCGCCGGGAGCCTACGAGCAGTACTTC. The chain is built from TRBV7-9 and TRBJ2-5; TRBD2 might be the D (6 bases). The last part of the DNA fits TRBJ2-7 better; the J call may be wrong. CDR3 length equals 14 residues. Per the germline V gene, CDR1 is SEHNR and CDR2 is FQNEAQ (reference sequence).

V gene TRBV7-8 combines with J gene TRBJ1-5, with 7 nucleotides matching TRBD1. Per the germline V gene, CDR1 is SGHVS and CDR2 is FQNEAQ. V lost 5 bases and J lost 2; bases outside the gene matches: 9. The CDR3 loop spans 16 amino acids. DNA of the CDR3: TGTGCCAGCAGCGCCGAGACAGGGTGGGGCAATCAGCCCCAGCATTTT. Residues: CASSAETGWGNQPQHF.

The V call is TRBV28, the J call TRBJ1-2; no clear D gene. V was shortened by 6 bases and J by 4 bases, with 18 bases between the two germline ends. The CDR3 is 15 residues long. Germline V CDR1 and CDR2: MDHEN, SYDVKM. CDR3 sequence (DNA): TGTGCCAGCAGGTGGGGATCACAGCGAATCTATGGCTACACCTTC. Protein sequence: CASRWGSQRIYGYTF.

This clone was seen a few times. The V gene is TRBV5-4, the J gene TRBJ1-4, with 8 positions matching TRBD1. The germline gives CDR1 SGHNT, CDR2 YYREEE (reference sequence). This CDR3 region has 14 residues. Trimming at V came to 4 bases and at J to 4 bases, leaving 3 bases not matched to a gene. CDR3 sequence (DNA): TGTGCCAGCAGCCGGACAGGGATTAATGAAAAACTGTTTTTT. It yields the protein CASSRTGINEKLFF.

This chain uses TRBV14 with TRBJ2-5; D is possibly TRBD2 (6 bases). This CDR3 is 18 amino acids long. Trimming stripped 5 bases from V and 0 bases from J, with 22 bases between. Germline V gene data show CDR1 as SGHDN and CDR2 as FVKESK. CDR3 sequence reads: CASSSVGDFTSYQETQYF. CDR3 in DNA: TGTGCCAGCAGCTCCGTCGGGGACTTCACCTCGTACCAAGAGACCCAGTACTTC. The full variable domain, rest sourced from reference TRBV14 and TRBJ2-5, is EAGVTQFPSHSVIEKGQTVTLRCDPISGHDNLYWYRRVMGKEIKFLLHFVKESKQDESGMPNNRFLAERTGGTYSTLKVQPAELEDSGVYFCASSSVGDFTSYQETQYFGPGTRLLVL.

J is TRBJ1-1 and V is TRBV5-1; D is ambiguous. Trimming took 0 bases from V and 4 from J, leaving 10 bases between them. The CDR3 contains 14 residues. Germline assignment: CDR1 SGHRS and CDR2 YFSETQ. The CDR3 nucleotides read TGCGCCAGCAGCTTGGTGGCGGGGAGCACTGAAGCTTTCTTT. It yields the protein CASSLVAGSTEAFF.

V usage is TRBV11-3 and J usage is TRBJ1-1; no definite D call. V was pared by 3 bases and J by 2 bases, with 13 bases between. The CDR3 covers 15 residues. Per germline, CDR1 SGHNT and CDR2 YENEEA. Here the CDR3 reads CASSFGSQYNTEAFF. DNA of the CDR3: TGTGCCAGCAGCTTTGGGTCACAGTACAACACTGAAGCTTTCTTT. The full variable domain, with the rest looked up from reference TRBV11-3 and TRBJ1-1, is EAGVVQSPRYKIIEKKQPVAFWCNPISGHNTLYWYLQNLGQGPELLIRYENEEAVDDSQLPKDRFSAERLKGVDSTLKIQPAELGDSAVYLCASSFGSQYNTEAFFGQGTRLTVV.

CDR3 bases: TGTGCCAGCGGGGAGGTCTACTATGGCTACACCTTC. As protein: CASGEVYYGYTF. The chain carries TRBV6-5 and TRBJ1-2; unclear D gene. The germline gives CDR1 MNHEY, CDR2 SVGAGI. V was pared by 8 bases and J by 3 bases, with 10 bases between. CDR3 length equals 12 residues.

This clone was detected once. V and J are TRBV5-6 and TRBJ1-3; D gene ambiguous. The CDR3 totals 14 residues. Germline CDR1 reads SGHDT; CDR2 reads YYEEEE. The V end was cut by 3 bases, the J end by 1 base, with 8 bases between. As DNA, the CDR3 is TGTGCCAGCAGCTCTCGGACGTCTGGAAACACCATATATTTT. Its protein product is CASSSRTSGNTIYF. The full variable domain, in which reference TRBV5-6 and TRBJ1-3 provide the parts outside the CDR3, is DAGVTQSPTHLIKTRGQQVTLRCSPKSGHDTVSWYQQALGQGPQFIFQYYEEEERQRGNFPDRFSGHQFPNYSSELNVNALLLGDSALYLCASSSRTSGNTIYFGEGSWLTVV.

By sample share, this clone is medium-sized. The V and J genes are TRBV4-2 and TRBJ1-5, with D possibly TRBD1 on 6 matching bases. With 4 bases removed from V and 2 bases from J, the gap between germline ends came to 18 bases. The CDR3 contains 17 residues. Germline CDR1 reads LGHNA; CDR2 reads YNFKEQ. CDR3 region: CASSPATGSRGNQPQHF. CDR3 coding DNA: TGTGCCAGCAGCCCTGCGACAGGCTCACGGGGCAATCAGCCCCAGCATTTT.

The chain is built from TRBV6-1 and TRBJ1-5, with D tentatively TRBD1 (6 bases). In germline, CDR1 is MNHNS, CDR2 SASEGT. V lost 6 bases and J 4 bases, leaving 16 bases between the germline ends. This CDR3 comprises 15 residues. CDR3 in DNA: TGTGCCAGCAGACCCGGACAGTCCCCTAATCAGCCCCAGCATTTT. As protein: CASRPGQSPNQPQHF.

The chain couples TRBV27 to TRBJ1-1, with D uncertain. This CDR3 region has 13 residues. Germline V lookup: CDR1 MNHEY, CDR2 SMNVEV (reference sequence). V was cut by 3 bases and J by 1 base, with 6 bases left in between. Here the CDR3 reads CASSLGGNTEAFF. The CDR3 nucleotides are TGTGCCAGCAGTTTGGGCGGGAACACTGAAGCTTTCTTT.

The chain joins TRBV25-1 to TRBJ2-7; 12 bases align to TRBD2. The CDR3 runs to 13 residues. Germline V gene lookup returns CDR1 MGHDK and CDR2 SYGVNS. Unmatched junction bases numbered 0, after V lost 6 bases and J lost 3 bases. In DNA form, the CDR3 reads TGTGCCAGCAGGACTAGCGGGAGCTACGAGCAGTACTTC. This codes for CASRTSGSYEQYF.

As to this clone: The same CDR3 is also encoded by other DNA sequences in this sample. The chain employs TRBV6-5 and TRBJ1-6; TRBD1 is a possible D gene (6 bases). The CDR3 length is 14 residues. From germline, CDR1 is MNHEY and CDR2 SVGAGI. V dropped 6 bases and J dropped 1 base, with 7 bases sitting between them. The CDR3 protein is CASSQGSYNSPLHF. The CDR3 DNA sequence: TGTGCCAGCAGCCAGGGGTCCTATAATTCACCCCTCCACTTT.

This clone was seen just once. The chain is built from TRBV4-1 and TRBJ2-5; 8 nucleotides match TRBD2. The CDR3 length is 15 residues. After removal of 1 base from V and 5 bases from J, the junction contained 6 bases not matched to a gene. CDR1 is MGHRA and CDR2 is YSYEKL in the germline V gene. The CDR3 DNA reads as TGCGCCAGCAGCCAAGCCAGCGGGGGCTGGGAGACCCAGTACTTC. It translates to CASSQASGGWETQYF.

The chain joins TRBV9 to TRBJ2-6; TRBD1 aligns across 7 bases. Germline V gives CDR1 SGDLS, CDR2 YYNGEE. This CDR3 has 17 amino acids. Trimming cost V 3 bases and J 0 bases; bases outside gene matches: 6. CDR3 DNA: TGTGCCAGCAGCGGAAGGACAGGACCCTCTGGGGCCAACGTCCTGACTTTC. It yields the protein CASSGRTGPSGANVLTF.

CDR3 loop: CASSWDPPYNEQFF. The CDR3 nucleotides are TGTGCCAGCAGTTGGGACCCCCCCTACAATGAGCAGTTCTTC. The genes are TRBV27 and TRBJ2-1, with D perhaps given as TRBD1 or TRBD2 (5 bases each). CDR3 length equals 14 residues. Germline V gene lookup returns CDR1 MNHEY and CDR2 SMNVEV (reference sequence). The germline V and J ends were trimmed by 4 bases and 2 bases, with 9 bases remaining between them.

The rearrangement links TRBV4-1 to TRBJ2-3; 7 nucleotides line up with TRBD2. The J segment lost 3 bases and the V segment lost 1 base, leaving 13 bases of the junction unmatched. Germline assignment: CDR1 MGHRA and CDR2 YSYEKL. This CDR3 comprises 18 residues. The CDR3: CASSQVGFFGGDTDTQYF. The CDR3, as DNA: TGCGCCAGCAGCCAAGTGGGCTTCTTTGGGGGGGATACAGATACGCAGTATTTT.

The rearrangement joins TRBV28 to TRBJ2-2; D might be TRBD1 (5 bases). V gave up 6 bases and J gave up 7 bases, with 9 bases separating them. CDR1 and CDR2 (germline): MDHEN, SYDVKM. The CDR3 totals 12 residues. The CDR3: CASSKTVGELFF. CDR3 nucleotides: TGTGCCAGCAGCAAGACAGTCGGGGAGCTGTTTTTT.

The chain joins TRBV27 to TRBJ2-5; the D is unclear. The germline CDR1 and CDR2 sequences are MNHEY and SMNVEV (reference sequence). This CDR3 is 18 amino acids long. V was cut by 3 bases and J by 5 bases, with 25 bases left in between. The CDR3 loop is CASSLRPTPSTGWETQYF. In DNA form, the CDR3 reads TGTGCCAGCAGTTTGAGACCCACACCATCCACCGGGTGGGAGACCCAGTACTTC.